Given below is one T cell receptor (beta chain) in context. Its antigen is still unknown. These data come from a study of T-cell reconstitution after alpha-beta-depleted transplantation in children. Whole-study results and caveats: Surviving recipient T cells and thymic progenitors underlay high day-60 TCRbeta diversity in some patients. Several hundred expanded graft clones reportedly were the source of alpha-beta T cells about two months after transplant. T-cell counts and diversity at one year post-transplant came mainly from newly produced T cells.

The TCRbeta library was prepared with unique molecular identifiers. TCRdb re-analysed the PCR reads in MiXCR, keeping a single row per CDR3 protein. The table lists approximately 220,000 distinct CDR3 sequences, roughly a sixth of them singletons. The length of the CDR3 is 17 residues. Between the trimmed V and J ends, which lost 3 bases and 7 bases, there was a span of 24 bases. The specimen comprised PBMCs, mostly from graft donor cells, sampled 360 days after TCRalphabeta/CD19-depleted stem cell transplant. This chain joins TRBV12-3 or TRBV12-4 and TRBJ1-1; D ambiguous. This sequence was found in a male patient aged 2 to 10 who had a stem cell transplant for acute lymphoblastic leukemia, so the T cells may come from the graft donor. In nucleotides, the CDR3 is TGTGCCAGCAGTTTGAGGGTAATGGGGAAATCTAAACTTGAAGCTTTCTTT. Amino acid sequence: CASSLRVMGKSKLEAFF.